This TCR beta chain originates from a study of regulatory T cells in long-lasting Graves disease. Regarding the study as a whole: Persistent disease was associated with favored TRBV28 usage and with favored use of TRBJ1-2 and TRBJ2-5. Persistent Graves' cases showed lower TCR diversity than newly diagnosed cases.

This CDR3 is 14 amino acids long. V shed 1 base and J shed 1 base, with 7 bases lying between them. The germline V gene encodes CDR1 MGHRA and CDR2 YSYEKL. This clonotype has more than one count but fewer than ten. Its target is not known. Arm-PCR with iRepertoire HTBI primers amplified the CDR3 regions for these TCR beta libraries. MiXCR, run by TCRdb on the multiplex PCR reads, gives a single entry per CDR3 protein. This repertoire shows hundreds of thousands of distinct CDR3 sequences, less than 15% found once; its top ten account for under 10%. The time point denotes: newly diagnosed GD, antithyroid drugs for less than 3 months. The TCR library was made from RNA that had been extracted from PBMCs in TRIzol. This sample also belongs to another study, concerning T cells in Graves' hyperthyroidism and ophthalmopathy. As reported in that work: First-round RT-PCR targeting the TCR CDR3 was performed with the HTBI primer set.

J is TRBJ1-1 and V is TRBV4-1; D unclear. The sequence was collected from a man aged 25 to 45 with Graves disease. Sequences were derived from peripheral blood mononuclear cells (PBMCs), sampled at new diagnosis, from a patient treated with antithyroid drugs. This CDR3 reads CASSQVAENTEAFF. Written as DNA, the CDR3 is TGCGCCAGCAGCCAAGTAGCGGAGAACACTGAAGCTTTCTTT.